Below, one TCR beta chain is given with its context. Its antigen is as yet unknown. With molecular barcodes, quantitative 5'-RACE was used to make the TCR beta libraries. TCRdb reprocessed the 5' RACE reads via MiXCR and lists one record per CDR3 protein. The sample contains 300,000 to 400,000 distinct CDR3 sequences, approximately 20% of which appear only once. The sample is drawn from a study of CD8 T cells in ankylosing spondylitis. Broader study findings: One TCR beta motif, made up of under ten highly homologous variants, appeared characteristic of ankylosing spondylitis blood.

The CDR3 consists of 16 residues. Losses at the gene ends were 0 bases for V and 10 bases for J; bases not matched to a gene: 12. Germline V gene sequence: CDR1 DFQATT, CDR2 SNEGSKA (reference sequence). The V and J genes are TRBV20-1 and TRBJ2-1; TRBD2 matches at 10 bases. The clonotype originates from a male donor with ankylosing spondylitis. The source material was blood, either unsorted or a sorted T cell fraction (not recorded which). The CDR3 loop is CSAREPPSGGKREQFF. CDR3 nucleotides: TGCAGTGCTAGAGAACCCCCTAGCGGGGGCAAACGGGAGCAGTTCTTC.